The clone carrying this T cell receptor (beta chain) was seen a single time. The antigen is unknown. The data originate from a study of cytomegalovirus exposure and HLA in healthy donors. General study points: Reportedly, cytomegalovirus status was diagnosed with high sensitivity and specificity. It was 160 or so TCR beta chains that were listed as cytomegalovirus-associated.

Libraries were prepared by immunoSEQ multiplex PCR; TCRdb keeps only in-frame clonotypes and omits some of them. Of 120,000 or so clones listed, about 88% are singletons. The TCR sequence derives from a man aged 25 to 45 in good health and CMV-seronegative. Sequenced input: PBMCs.

DNA for the CDR3: TGTGCCAGCAGCTCCTCGGGACAGCCGTATAGCGGCTACACCTTC. Its protein is CASSSSGQPYSGYTF. This chain uses TRBV7-9 with TRBJ1-2; 7 positions match TRBD1. Germline CDR1 reads SEHNR; CDR2 reads FQNEAQ (reference sequence). This CDR3 has 15 amino acids. Germline trimming cut 4 bases from V and 8 bases from J; bases unmatched to any gene: 13.